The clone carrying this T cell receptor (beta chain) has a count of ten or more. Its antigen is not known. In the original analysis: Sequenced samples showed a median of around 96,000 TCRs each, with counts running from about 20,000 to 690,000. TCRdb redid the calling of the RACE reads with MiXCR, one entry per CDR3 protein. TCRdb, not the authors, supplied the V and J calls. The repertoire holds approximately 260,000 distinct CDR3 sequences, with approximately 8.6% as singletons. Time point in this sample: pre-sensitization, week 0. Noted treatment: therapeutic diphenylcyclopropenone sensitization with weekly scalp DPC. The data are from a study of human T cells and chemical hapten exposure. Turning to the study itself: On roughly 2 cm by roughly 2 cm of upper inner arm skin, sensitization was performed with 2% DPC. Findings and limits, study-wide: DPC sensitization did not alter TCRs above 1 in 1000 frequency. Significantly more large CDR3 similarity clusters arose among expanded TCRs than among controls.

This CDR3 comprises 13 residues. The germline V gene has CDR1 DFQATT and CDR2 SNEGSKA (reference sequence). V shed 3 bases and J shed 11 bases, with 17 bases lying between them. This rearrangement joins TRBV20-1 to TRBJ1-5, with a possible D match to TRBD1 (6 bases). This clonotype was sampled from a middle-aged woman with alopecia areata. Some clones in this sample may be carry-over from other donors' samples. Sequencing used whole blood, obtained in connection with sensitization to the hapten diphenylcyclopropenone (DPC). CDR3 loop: CSASGDTLSTQHF. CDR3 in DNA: TGCAGTGCTAGCGGGGACACCTTATCGACCCAGCATTTT.